Listed below are T cell receptor beta chains from one sample, sequenced in a study of cytomegalovirus exposure and HLA in healthy donors. The method was immunoSEQ multiplex PCR; TCRdb's version includes in-frame clones alone and lacks a portion of them. The sample includes 100,000 to 150,000 clones, around 94% of them seen just once. Sequencing used PBMCs. All receptors derive from a woman aged 18-29 years in good health and CMV-seronegative. CDR3s include the opening cysteine and the closing phenylalanine or tryptophan. The D gene is left open where the match is weak. Some rows have no size entry. The others give once, few or many, or a class for an expanded clone.

>TRBD2|-|TRBJ2-7|TRBV13
TGTGCCAGCAGCCCCAGGGCAGCGGGGGGCGAGCAGTACTTC
CASSPRAAGGEQYF
>-|-|TRBJ1-5|TRBV28
TGTGCCAGCAGTTTAATCATCGCGGCAAGACGGACAGCCATCAATCAGCCCCAGCATTTT
CASSLIIAARRTAINQPQHF
>-|-|TRBJ2-3|TRBV27
TGTGCCAGCATCTCACCCAGGGAGGGCACAGATACGCAGTATTTT
CASISPREGTDTQYF
>-|-|TRBJ1-2|TRBV2
TGTGCCAGCAGTAAACAGGGAGTTGTGGGCTATGGCTACACCTTC
CASSKQGVVGYGYTF
>TRBD2|-|TRBJ2-1|TRBV10-3
TGTGCCATCAGTGAAATTAGCGGGAGCTACAATGAGCAGTTCTTC
CAISEISGSYNEQFF
>-|-|TRBJ1-2|TRBV28
TGTGCCAGCGCTGCCGGTAACTATGGCTACACCTTC
CASAAGNYGYTF
>-|once|TRBJ1-6|TRBV5-4
TGTGCCAGCAGCTTGGGGGGGCCGAGCTCCTATAATTCACCCCTCCACTTT
CASSLGGPSSYNSPLHF
>-|once|TRBJ1-3|TRBV30
TGTGCCTGGAGCATCGGCTCTGGAAACACCATATATTTT
CAWSIGSGNTIYF
>-|-|TRBJ2-3|TRBV9
TGTGCCAGCAGCGTAGAAGGGGGCACAGATACGCAGTATTTT
CASSVEGGTDTQYF
>TRBD2|-|TRBJ2-1|TRBV5-4
TGTGCCACCGGGACTAGCGGGGGCGATGAGCAGTTCTTC
CATGTSGGDEQFF
>-|-|TRBJ2-3|TRBV11-2
TGTGCCAGCAGCTTAGATCAGTCAGGGGTTCATACGCAGTATTTT
CASSLDQSGVHTQYF
>-|-|TRBJ2-5|TRBV19
TGTGCCAGTAGCCTAGAAGAGACCCAGTACTTC
CASSLEETQYF
>-|-|TRBJ2-6|TRBV6-8
TGTGCCAGCACCGCCGGTCTTGGAGTCTCTGGGGCCAACGTCCTGACTTTC
CASTAGLGVSGANVLTF
>TRBD2|once|TRBJ2-1|TRBV2
TGTGCCAGCAGGAATTCGGGACTAGCGGGAAATGAGCAGTTCTTC
CASRNSGLAGNEQFF
>-|-|TRBJ1-2|TRBV18
TGTGCCAGCTCACCACCTGGGGGGATACACTATGGCTACACCTTC
CASSPPGGIHYGYTF
>-|-|TRBJ2-3|TRBV7-9
TGTGCCAGCAGCTTCCGGGTCATCACAGATACGCAGTATTTT
CASSFRVITDTQYF
>-|-|TRBJ1-1|TRBV27
TGTGCCAGCAGTCGGCCAGGGACTGAAGCTTTCTTT
CASSRPGTEAFF
>-|-|TRBJ2-5|TRBV13
TGTGCCAGCAGCTTAAAGACAGGCAGCGCATGGACCCAGTACTTC
CASSLKTGSAWTQYF
>-|-|TRBJ1-6|TRBV2
TGTGCCAGCAGGGAATTGGTGAGCTCCTATAATTCACCCCTCCACTTT
CASRELVSSYNSPLHF
>-|-|TRBJ2-5|TRBV9
TGTGCCAGCAGCTTTGGACAGAACCAAGAGACCCAGTACTTC
CASSFGQNQETQYF
>TRBD1|-|TRBJ2-4|TRBV7-6
TGTGCCAGCAGTCCCGGGACAGGGGGCGCTTTGGCCAAAAACATTCAGTACTTC
CASSPGTGGALAKNIQYF
>TRBD2|once|TRBJ2-5|TRBV5-5
TGTGCCAGCAGGGAATTGGGACTAGCGGGGGCGGAGACCCAGTACTTC
CASRELGLAGAETQYF
>-|-|TRBJ2-5|TRBV18
TGTGCCAGCTCACCACCGGTGCGGGCTACGGAGGAGACCCAGTACTTC
CASSPPVRATEETQYF
>-|-|TRBJ2-7|TRBV7-6
TGTGCCAGCAGCTCCAGCTACAGAAACGTCAACGAGCAGTACTTC
CASSSSYRNVNEQYF
>TRBD1|-|TRBJ1-1|TRBV7-2
TGTGCCAGCAGCTTCCGACAGGGGGCTGACACTGAAGCTTTCTTT
CASSFRQGADTEAFF
>TRBD2|-|TRBJ2-1|TRBV7-3
TGTGCCAGCAGCTCCGCTAGCGGGGGCCCCTACAATGAGCAGTTCTTC
CASSSASGGPYNEQFF
>-|-|TRBJ1-6|TRBV28
TGTGCCAGCAGCCTTCACAGGGTATACTCACCCCTCCACTTT
CASSLHRVYSPLHF
>-|-|TRBJ1-2|TRBV6-1
TGTGCCATCCGGCGCCCCCGGGACTATGGCTACACCTTC
CAIRRPRDYGYTF
>TRBD1|-|TRBJ1-4|TRBV7-9
TGTGCCAGCAGCCACGGACAGGTTAATGAAAAACTGTTTTTT
CASSHGQVNEKLFF
>TRBD1|few|TRBJ1-2|TRBV5-4
TGTGCCAGCAGCTTAGGACAGGGGGGAACTGAAGGCTACACCTTC
CASSLGQGGTEGYTF
>-|-|TRBJ1-1|TRBV5-1
TGCGCCAGCAGGCTTGAGGGGAGGCGGAACACTGAAGCTTTCTTT
CASRLEGRRNTEAFF
>TRBD2|-|TRBJ2-7|TRBV6-1
TGTGCCAGCCAATCGAGGACTAGCGGGAGTAACGAGCAGTACTTC
CASQSRTSGSNEQYF
>TRBD1|-|TRBJ1-1|TRBV27
TGTGCCAGCAGTTTATATGGGGACAGCGCGAACACTGAAGCTTTCTTT
CASSLYGDSANTEAFF
>TRBD1|-|TRBJ2-7|TRBV4-1
TGCGCCAGCAGCCAAGCGGAAGCAGGGGGCTACGAGCAGTACTTC
CASSQAEAGGYEQYF
>TRBD1|-|TRBJ2-3|TRBV6-5
TGTGCCAGCAGTTACTCGATGGGACAGGGGGCAGATACGCAGTATTTT
CASSYSMGQGADTQYF
>TRBD2|-|TRBJ2-5|TRBV6-1
TGTGCCAGCAGTGAATTCGTAATAGCGGGAGTAGAGACCCAGTACTTC
CASSEFVIAGVETQYF
>-|-|TRBJ2-1|TRBV6-1
TGTGCCAGCAGTGAAGGGCCCTACAATGAGCAGTTCTTC
CASSEGPYNEQFF
>TRBD2|-|TRBJ2-1|TRBV7-2
TGTGCCAGCAGCCAACGACTAGCGGGGGGGCAAAATGAGCAGTTCTTC
CASSQRLAGGQNEQFF
>TRBD1|-|TRBJ1-2|TRBV5-6
TGTGCCAGCAGCATCGGACAGGGGGGTTATGGCTACACCTTC
CASSIGQGGYGYTF
>-|once|TRBJ2-2|TRBV11-2
TGTGCCAGCAGCCTCGGGAGTCTGGGGAACACCGGGGAGCTGTTTTTT
CASSLGSLGNTGELFF
>TRBD1|-|TRBJ2-4|TRBV16
TGTGCCAGCAGCCAACCTAGACAGGGGAACATTCAGTACTTC
CASSQPRQGNIQYF
>-|-|TRBJ1-6|TRBV9
TGTGCCAGCAGCGTAGATAACAGCCCGAATTCACCCCTCCACTTT
CASSVDNSPNSPLHF